One TCR beta chain is described in this entry. Antigen specificity is unknown. This CDR3 contains 13 residues. V lost 5 bases and J lost 6, with 10 bases in between. CDR1 is MNHNS, CDR2 SASEGT, per germline. This sample is drawn from a study of cytomegalovirus exposure and HLA in healthy donors. The study's findings and limits: It was only CMV serostatus that was available as immune exposure information. Several of the most significant clusters appeared linked to common viral pathogens, based on a later analysis.

The primer mix had 60 Vbeta and 13 Jbeta primers. The protocol was immunoSEQ multiplex PCR, while the TCRdb copy is restricted to in-frame clones and leaves out a portion. The sample has 120,000 to 150,000 clones; around four fifths are singletons. This TCR was recovered from a man aged 30 to 39 in good health and CMV-seronegative. V gene TRBV6-1 combines with J gene TRBJ2-2; a possible D gene is TRBD1 (5 bases). Sequencing used PBMCs. Here the CDR3 reads CASSKRGPGELFF. In nucleotides, the CDR3 is TGTGCCAGCAGTAAAAGGGGTCCCGGGGAGCTGTTTTTT.